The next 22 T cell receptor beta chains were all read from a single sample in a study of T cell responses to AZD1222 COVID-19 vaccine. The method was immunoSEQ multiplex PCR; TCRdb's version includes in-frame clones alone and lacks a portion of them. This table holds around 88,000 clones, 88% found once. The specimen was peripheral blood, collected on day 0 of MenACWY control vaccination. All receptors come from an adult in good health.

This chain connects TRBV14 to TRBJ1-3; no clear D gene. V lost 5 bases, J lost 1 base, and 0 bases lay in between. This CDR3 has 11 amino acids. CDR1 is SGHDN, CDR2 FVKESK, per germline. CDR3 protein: CASSSGNTIYF. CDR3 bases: TGTGCCAGCAGCTCTGGAAACACCATATATTTT.

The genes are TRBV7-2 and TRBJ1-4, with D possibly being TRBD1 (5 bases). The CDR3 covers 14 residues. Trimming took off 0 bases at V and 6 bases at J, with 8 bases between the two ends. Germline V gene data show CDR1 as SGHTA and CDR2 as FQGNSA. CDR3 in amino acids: CASSLAGVDEKLFF. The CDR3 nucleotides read TGTGCCAGCAGCTTAGCAGGGGTGGATGAAAAACTGTTTTTT. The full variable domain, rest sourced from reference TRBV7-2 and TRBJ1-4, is GAGVSQSPSNKVTEKGKDVELRCDPISGHTALYWYRQSLGQGLEFLIYFQGNSAPDKSGLPSDRFSAERTGGSVSTLTIQRTQQEDSAVYLCASSLAGVDEKLFFGSGTQLSVL.

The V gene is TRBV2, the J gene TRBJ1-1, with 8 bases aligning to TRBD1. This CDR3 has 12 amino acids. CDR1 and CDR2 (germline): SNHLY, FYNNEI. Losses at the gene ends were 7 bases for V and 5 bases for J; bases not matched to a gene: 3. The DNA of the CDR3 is TGTGCCAGCAACCGACAGGGGACTGAAGCTTTCTTT. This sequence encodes CASNRQGTEAFF.

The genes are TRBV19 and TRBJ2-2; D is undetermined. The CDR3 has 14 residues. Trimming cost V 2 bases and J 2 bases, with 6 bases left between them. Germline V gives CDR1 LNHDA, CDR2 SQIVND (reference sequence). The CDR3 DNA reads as TGTGCCAGTAGTATATCCCTAAACACCGGGGAGCTGTTTTTT. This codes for CASSISLNTGELFF.

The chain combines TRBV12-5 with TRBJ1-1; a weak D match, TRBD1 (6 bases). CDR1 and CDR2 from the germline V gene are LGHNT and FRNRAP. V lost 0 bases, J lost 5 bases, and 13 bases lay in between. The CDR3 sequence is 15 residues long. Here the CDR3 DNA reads TGTGCTAGTGGTTTGGTCGGGACAAGAGGGACTGAAGCTTTCTTT. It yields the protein CASGLVGTRGTEAFF.

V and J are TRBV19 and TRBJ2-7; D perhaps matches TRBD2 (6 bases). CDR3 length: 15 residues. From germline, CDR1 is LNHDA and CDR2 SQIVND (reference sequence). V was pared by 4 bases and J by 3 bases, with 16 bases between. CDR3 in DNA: TGTGCCAGTAGTAGAAGGACTATAGCGATCTACGAGCAGTACTTC. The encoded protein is CASSRRTIAIYEQYF.

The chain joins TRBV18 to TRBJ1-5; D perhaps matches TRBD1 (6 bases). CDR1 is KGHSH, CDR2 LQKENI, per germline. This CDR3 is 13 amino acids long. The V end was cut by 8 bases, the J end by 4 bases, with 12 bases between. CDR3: CASTDRFNQPQHF. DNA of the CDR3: TGTGCCAGCACCGACAGGTTTAATCAGCCCCAGCATTTT. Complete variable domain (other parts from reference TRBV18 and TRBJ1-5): NAGVMQNPRHLVRRRGQEARLRCSPMKGHSHVYWYRQLPEEGLKFMVYLQKENIIDESGMPKERFSAEFPKEGPSILRIQQVVRGDSAAYFCASTDRFNQPQHFGDGTRLSIL.

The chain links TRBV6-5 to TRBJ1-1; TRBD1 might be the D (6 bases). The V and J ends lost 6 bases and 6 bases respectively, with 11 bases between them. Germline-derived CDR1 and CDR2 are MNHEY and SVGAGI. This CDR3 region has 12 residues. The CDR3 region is CASSHAGAEAFF. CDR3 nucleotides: TGTGCCAGCAGCCATGCAGGGGCTGAAGCTTTCTTT.

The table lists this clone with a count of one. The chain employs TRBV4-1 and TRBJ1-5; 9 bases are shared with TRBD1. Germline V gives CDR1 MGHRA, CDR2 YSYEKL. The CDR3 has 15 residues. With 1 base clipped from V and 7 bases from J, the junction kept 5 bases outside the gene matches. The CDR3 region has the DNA TGCGCCAGCAGCCAAGGGGACAGGGACGGCCAGCCCCAGCATTTT. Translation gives CASSQGDRDGQPQHF.

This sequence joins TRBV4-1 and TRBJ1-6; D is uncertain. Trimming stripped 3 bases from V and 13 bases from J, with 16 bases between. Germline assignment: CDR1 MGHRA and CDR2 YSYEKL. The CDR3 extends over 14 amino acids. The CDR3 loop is CASSQVDLPGPLHF. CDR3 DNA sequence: TGCGCCAGCAGCCAGGTGGATTTACCGGGGCCCCTCCACTTT.

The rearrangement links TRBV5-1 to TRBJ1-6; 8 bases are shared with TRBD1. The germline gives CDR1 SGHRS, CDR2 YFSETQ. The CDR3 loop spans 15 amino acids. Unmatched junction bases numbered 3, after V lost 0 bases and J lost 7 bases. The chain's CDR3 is CASSLARTGNSPLHF. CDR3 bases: TGCGCCAGCAGCTTGGCAAGGACAGGGAATTCACCCCTCCACTTT.

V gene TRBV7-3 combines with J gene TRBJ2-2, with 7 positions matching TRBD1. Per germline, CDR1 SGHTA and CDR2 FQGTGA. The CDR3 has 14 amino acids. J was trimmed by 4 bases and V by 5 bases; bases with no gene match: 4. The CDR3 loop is CASSRQGSTGELFF. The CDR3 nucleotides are TGTGCCAGCAGCCGACAGGGAAGCACCGGGGAGCTGTTTTTT.

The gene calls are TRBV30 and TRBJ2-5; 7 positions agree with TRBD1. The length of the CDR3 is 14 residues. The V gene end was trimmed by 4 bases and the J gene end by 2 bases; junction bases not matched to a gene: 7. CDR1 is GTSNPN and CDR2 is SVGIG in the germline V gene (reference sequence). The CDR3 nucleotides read TGTGCCTGGAAGACAGGGTGGGTTCAAGAGACCCAGTACTTC. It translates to CAWKTGWVQETQYF.

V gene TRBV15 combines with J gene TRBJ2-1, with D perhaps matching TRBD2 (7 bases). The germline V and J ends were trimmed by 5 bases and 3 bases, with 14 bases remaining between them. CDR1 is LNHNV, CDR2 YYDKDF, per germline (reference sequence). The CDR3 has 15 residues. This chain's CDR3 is CATSGGAGDYNEQFF. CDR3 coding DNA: TGTGCCACCAGCGGGGGGGCAGGGGACTACAATGAGCAGTTCTTC.

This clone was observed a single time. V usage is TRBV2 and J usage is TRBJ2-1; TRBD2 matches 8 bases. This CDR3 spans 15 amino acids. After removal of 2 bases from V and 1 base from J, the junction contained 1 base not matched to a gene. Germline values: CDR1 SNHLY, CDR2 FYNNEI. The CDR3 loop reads CASSEQRGSYNEQFF. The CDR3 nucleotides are TGTGCCAGCAGTGAACAGCGGGGGTCCTACAATGAGCAGTTCTTC.

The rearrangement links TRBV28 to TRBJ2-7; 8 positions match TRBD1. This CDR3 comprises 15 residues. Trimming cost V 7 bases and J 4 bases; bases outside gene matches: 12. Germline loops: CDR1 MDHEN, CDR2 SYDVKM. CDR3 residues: CASTQPGTGDYEQYF. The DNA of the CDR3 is TGTGCCAGCACCCAACCCGGGACAGGCGATTACGAGCAGTACTTC.

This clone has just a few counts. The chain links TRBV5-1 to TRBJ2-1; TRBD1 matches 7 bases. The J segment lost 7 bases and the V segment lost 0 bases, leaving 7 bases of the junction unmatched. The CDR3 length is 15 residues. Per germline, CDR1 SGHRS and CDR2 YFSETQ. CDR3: CASSLAHEQGNEQFF. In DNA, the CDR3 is TGCGCCAGCAGCTTGGCACACGAACAGGGGAATGAGCAGTTCTTC. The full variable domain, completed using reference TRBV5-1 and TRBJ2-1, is KAGVTQTPRYLIKTRGQQVTLSCSPISGHRSVSWYQQTPGQGLQFLFEYFSETQRNKGNFPGRFSGRQFSNSRSEMNVSTLELGDSALYLCASSLAHEQGNEQFFGPGTRLTVL.

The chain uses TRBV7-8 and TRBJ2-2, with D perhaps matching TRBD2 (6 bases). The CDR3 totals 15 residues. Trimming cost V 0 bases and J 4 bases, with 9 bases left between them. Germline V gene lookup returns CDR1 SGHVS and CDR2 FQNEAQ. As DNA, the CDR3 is TGTGCCAGCAGCTTAGCCCACGGGAGCACCGGGGAGCTGTTTTTT. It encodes CASSLAHGSTGELFF.

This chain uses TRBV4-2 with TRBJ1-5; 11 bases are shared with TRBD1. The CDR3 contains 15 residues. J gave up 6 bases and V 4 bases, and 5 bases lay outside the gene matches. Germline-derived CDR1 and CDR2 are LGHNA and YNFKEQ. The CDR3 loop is CASSPSGTGGQPQHF. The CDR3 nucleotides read TGTGCCAGCAGCCCATCCGGGACAGGGGGTCAGCCCCAGCATTTT.

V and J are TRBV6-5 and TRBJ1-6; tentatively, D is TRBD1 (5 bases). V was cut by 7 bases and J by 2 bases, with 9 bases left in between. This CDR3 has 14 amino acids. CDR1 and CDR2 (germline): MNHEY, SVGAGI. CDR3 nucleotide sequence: TGTGCCAGCATGTTCAGGGCCTATAATTCACCCCTCCACTTT. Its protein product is CASMFRAYNSPLHF.

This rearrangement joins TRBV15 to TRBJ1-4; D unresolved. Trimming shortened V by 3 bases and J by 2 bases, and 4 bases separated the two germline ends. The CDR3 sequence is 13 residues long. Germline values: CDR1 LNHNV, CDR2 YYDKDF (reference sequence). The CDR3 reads CATSRGTNEKLFF. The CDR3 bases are TGTGCCACCAGCAGGGGGACTAATGAAAAACTGTTTTTT.

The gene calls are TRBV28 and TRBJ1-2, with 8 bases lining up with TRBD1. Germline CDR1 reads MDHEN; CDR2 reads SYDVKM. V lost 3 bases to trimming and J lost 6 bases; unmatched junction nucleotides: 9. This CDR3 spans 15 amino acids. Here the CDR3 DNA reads TGTGCCAGCAGTTTTCGGTCCAGGGGGCTGGATGGCTACACCTTC. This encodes CASSFRSRGLDGYTF.